The 5 T cell receptor beta chains in this list originate from one sample, sequenced in a study of follicular helper T cells after annual influenza vaccination. Clones were read by immunoSEQ multiplex PCR, and TCRdb kept only the in-frame ones, dropping some. This table holds some 9,800 clones, 80% to 90% found once. Regarding time point: 2014-2015 season, 7 days after vaccination. This specimen consisted of CXCR5- memory CD4+ T cells sorted from blood, obtained 7 days after influenza vaccination. The receptors derive from an adult who received the influenza vaccine.

This chain joins TRBV12-5 and TRBJ1-1; the D gene is possibly TRBD1 (5 bases). V lost 7 bases and J lost 5, with 14 bases in between. Germline values: CDR1 LGHNT, CDR2 FRNRAP. The CDR3 extends over 13 amino acids. CDR3 residues: CASAVAWGTEAFF. In nucleotides, the CDR3 is TGTGCTAGTGCCGTTGCCTGGGGGACTGAAGCTTTCTTT.

The V call is TRBV11-3, the J call TRBJ2-1, with D hard to call. V gave up 5 bases and J gave up 3 bases, with 11 bases separating them. This CDR3 spans 14 amino acids. Germline V gene data show CDR1 as SGHNT and CDR2 as YENEEA. Here the CDR3 DNA reads TGTGCCAGCAGCCCGACCGATAACTACAATGAGCAGTTCTTC. Encoded protein: CASSPTDNYNEQFF. The full variable domain, rest sourced from reference TRBV11-3 and TRBJ2-1, is EAGVVQSPRYKIIEKKQPVAFWCNPISGHNTLYWYLQNLGQGPELLIRYENEEAVDDSQLPKDRFSAERLKGVDSTLKIQPAELGDSAVYLCASSPTDNYNEQFFGPGTRLTVL.

The chain carries TRBV5-1 and TRBJ2-3; D unclear. CDR1 and CDR2 (germline): SGHRS, YFSETQ. Between the trimmed V and J ends, which lost 3 bases and 1 base, there was a span of 12 bases. The CDR3 extends over 15 amino acids. CDR3 residues: CASSSLEPGTDTQYF. DNA for the CDR3: TGCGCCAGCAGCTCCTTGGAGCCAGGCACAGATACGCAGTATTTT.

The V gene is TRBV6-6, the J gene TRBJ2-1; the match to TRBD2 covers 8 bases. Trimming cost V 2 bases and J 12 bases; bases outside gene matches: 9. CDR1 and CDR2 (germline): MNHNY, SVGAGI (reference sequence). This CDR3 is built from 14 residues. The DNA for the CDR3 is TGTGCCAGCAGTTACCCTTCACATGCGGGGGGGCAGTTCTTC. The encoded protein is CASSYPSHAGGQFF.

The gene calls are TRBV19 and TRBJ2-7; D is possibly TRBD2 (6 bases). Looked up from germline, CDR1 is LNHDA and CDR2 is SQIVND (reference sequence). CDR3 size: 17 residues. V gave up 6 bases and J gave up 11 bases, with 32 bases separating them. In DNA form, the CDR3 reads TGTGCCAGTAGATGGACACCTGGGCGGGGTTCTCTCCAAGAGGAGTACTTC. It is translated as CASRWTPGRGSLQEEYF.